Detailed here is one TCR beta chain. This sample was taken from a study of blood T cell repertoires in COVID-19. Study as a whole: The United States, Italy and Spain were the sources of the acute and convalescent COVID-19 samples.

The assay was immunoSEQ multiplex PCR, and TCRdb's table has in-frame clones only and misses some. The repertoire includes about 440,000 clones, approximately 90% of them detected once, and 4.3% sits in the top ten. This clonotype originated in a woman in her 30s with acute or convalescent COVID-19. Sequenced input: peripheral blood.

The CDR3 region has the DNA TGTGCCAGCAGCCCCGGGGGACAGGGAATGAGTGGCTACACCTTC. Protein product: CASSPGGQGMSGYTF. V and J are TRBV11-2 and TRBJ1-2; 9 bases fit TRBD1. Germline-derived CDR1 and CDR2 are SGHAT and FQNNGV. The CDR3 is 15 residues long. J was trimmed by 7 bases and V by 5 bases; bases with no gene match: 11. The full variable domain, its missing parts supplied by reference TRBV11-2 and TRBJ1-2, is EAGVAQSPRYKIIEKRQSVAFWCNPISGHATLYWYQQILGQGPKLLIQFQNNGVVDDSQLPKDRFSAERLKGVDSTLKIQPAKLEDSAVYLCASSPGGQGMSGYTFGSGTRLTVV.